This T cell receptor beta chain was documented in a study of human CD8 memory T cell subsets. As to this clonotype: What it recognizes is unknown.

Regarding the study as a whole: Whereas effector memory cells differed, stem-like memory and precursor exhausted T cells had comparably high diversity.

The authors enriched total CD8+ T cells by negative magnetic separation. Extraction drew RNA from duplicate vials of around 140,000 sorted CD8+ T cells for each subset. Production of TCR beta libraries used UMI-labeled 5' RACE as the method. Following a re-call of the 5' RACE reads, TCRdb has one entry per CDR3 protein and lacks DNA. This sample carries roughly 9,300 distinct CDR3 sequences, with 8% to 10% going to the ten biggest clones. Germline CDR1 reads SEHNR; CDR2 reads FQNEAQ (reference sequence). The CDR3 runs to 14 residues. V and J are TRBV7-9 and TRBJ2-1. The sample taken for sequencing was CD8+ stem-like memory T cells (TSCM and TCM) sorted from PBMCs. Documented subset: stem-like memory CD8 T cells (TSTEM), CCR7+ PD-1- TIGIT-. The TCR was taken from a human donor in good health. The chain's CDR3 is CASSLGRNAYEQFF. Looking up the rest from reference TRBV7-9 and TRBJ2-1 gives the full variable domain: DTGVSQNPRHKITKRGQNVTFRCDPISEHNRLYWYRQTLGQGPEFLTYFQNEAQLEKSRLLSDRFSAERPKGSFSTLEIQRTEQGDSAMYLCASSLGRNAYEQFFGPGTRLTVL.